This TCR beta chain was captured by sequencing in a study of pediatric ulcerative colitis. In the study overall: Disease was pancolitis in several and left-sided in two, histology-confirmed. Study-level results: This repertoire reflects total lymphocytes rather than subpopulations like regulatory T cells. Clonal expansions reduced rectal repertoire diversity in acute severe colitis.

The survey-level immunoSEQ assay was used. Some clones are missing from TCRdb's copy, which holds only in-frame ones; the method was immunoSEQ multiplex PCR. This table has 64,000 or so clones, 77% appearing once. Worth noting for this clone: The antigen is not known.

CDR1 is SNHLY, CDR2 FYNNEI, per germline. This CDR3 region has 12 residues. Trimming took off 4 bases at V and 6 bases at J, with 9 bases between the two ends. The chain couples TRBV2 to TRBJ1-1; D remains ambiguous. The sequence was obtained from a boy aged 10-17 years with moderate ulcerative colitis. The sample consisted of blood. The CDR3 DNA sequence: TGTGCCAGCAGTGGAAGGTGGGCTGAAGCTTTCTTT. It encodes CASSGRWAEAFF.